The rows below give T cell receptor beta chains drawn from one sample of a study of shared clonotypes between healthy human individuals. Profiling relied on immunoSEQ multiplex PCR, and the TCRdb table lists in-frame clones only, not all of them. Among 630,000 or so clones, 95% to 98% were seen once, and the ten largest hold 0.3%. Sequencing used naive CD8+ T cells sorted from blood. Receptors originate from a man aged 25 to 40 in good health. Both conserved end residues are part of each CDR3. A D gene is named only where the DNA matches it firmly. Not all rows give a size; the values are once, few, many and, for expanded clones, a class.

j_gene | v_gene | d_gene | abundance | CDR3nt | CDR3aa
TRBJ2-3 | TRBV7-6 | TRBD2 | . | TGTGCCAGCAGCAGGACTAGCGGGAGGACAGATACGCAGTATTTT | CASSRTSGRTDTQYF
TRBJ2-7 | TRBV4-1 | . | . | TGCGCCAGCAGCCAAGGCCCCGATCTCTACGAGCAGTACTTC | CASSQGPDLYEQYF
TRBJ1-5 | TRBV6-5 | TRBD1 | . | TGTGCCAGCAGTTACTCCTCCCAGGGGGCAGGGCAGCCCCAGCATTTT | CASSYSSQGAGQPQHF
TRBJ2-3 | TRBV14 | . | . | TGTGCCAGCGCCGATGGGCGGGGTACGCAGTATTTT | CASADGRGTQYF
TRBJ2-2 | TRBV15 | . | . | TGTGCCACCAGGAGCAGTCGATCCCCTTCTTTAAACACCGGGGAGCTGTTTTTT | CATRSSRSPSLNTGELFF
TRBJ2-7 | TRBV29-1 | . | . | TGCAGCGTTGAGGGGCCCTACGAGCAGTACTTC | CSVEGPYEQYF
TRBJ2-7 | TRBV2 | . | . | TGTGCCAGCAGTGAACCACAGGGTCAAGACTACGAGCAGTACTTC | CASSEPQGQDYEQYF
TRBJ2-1 | TRBV7-2 | . | . | TGTGCCAGCAGCTTAGGGAAAGGGTACGGGGGTGAGCAGTTCTTC | CASSLGKGYGGEQFF
TRBJ2-2 | TRBV10-3 | TRBD1 | . | TGTGCCATCAGGGGACAGCTGAACACCGGGGAGCTGTTTTTT | CAIRGQLNTGELFF
TRBJ1-5 | TRBV19 | . | . | TGTGCCAGTAGTATCGGTTGGGAAAATTACTATAGCGATCAGCCCCAGCATTTT | CASSIGWENYYSDQPQHF
TRBJ2-2 | TRBV27 | TRBD1 | . | TGTGCCAGCTTGGGACAGGGCCATCAGGGGCTGTTTTTT | CASLGQGHQGLFF
TRBJ1-1 | TRBV10-2 | . | . | TGCGCCAGCGGGGAGGCCATGAACACTGAAGCTTTCTTT | CASGEAMNTEAFF
TRBJ2-1 | TRBV7-9 | . | . | TGTGCCAGCAGCTTAGCAAGGATACCCACGGAGCAGTTCTTC | CASSLARIPTEQFF
TRBJ2-3 | TRBV14 | TRBD1 | . | TGTGCCAGCAGCCAAGACGAGACAGGGTTTACAGATACGCAGTATTTT | CASSQDETGFTDTQYF
TRBJ1-1 | TRBV12-5 | . | . | TGTGCTAGTGGTTTAGACACCGTGGGCACTGAAGCTTTCTTT | CASGLDTVGTEAFF
TRBJ2-1 | TRBV9 | TRBD2 | . | TGTGCCAGCAGTGGGACTAGCACAAATGAGCAGTTCTTC | CASSGTSTNEQFF
TRBJ2-2 | TRBV4-1 | . | . | TGCGCCAGCAGCCAGGGGCACACCGGGGAGCTGTTTTTT | CASSQGHTGELFF
TRBJ2-3 | TRBV25-1 | . | . | TGTGCCAGCAGTGAAGCGACAGGGACTAGCACAGATACGCAGTATTTT | CASSEATGTSTDTQYF
TRBJ2-7 | TRBV7-9 | . | once | TGTGCCAGCGGAGACGACTACGAGCAGTACTTC | CASGDDYEQYF
TRBJ2-1 | TRBV28 | . | once | TGTGCCAGCAGTTTAAGGCCGGGCTCCTACAATGAGCAGTTCTTC | CASSLRPGSYNEQFF
TRBJ2-1 | TRBV9 | . | . | TGTGCCAGCAGCGCAGACCTCTTGGGCTATACCGTCGATGAGCAGTTCTTC | CASSADLLGYTVDEQFF
TRBJ1-4 | TRBV5-4 | . | . | TGTGCCAGCAGCTTAAATAGGGGTAATGAAAAACTGTTTTTT | CASSLNRGNEKLFF